One and the same sample provided the 29 T cell receptor beta chains below, sequenced in a study of blood T cell repertoires in COVID-19. The table came from immunoSEQ multiplex PCR; TCRdb's copy has only in-frame clones and leaves some out. The sample lists roughly 190,000 clones, 82% seen once, with 6.5% to 9.5% in the top ten. The sequenced material came from peripheral blood. The receptors were sampled from an older woman with COVID-19, enrolled during active disease.

This clone was seen only a few times. The chain carries TRBV4-2 and TRBJ2-5; TRBD2 aligns across 9 bases. Trimming removed 2 bases from V and 1 base from J; junction bases left unmatched: 2. The germline gives CDR1 LGHNA, CDR2 YNFKEQ. The CDR3 extends over 15 amino acids. CDR3 protein: CASSQNSGSQETQYF. CDR3 nucleotide sequence: TGTGCCAGCAGCCAAAATAGCGGGAGCCAAGAGACCCAGTACTTC.

This clone was seen a handful of times. J is TRBJ2-5 and V is TRBV10-3, with 10 positions matching TRBD2. V gave up 2 bases and J gave up 5 bases; unmatched junction bases: 8. The germline CDR1 and CDR2 sequences are ENHRY and SYGVKD. CDR3 length equals 16 residues. The CDR3, as DNA: TGTGCCATCAGTGAGCGGCCTAGCGGGGGTTCGGAGACCCAGTACTTC. Protein: CAISERPSGGSETQYF.

This clone was counted a few times. The chain is built from TRBV4-2 and TRBJ2-1; 8 bases fit TRBD2. Per the germline V gene, CDR1 is LGHNA and CDR2 is YNFKEQ. This CDR3 region has 17 residues. The V gene end was trimmed by 0 bases and the J gene end by 7 bases; junction bases not matched to a gene: 11. CDR3 coding DNA: TGTGCCAGCAGCCAAGAAGGGAATAGCGGGATAAGGAATGAGCAGTTCTTC. Residues: CASSQEGNSGIRNEQFF.

V usage is TRBV6-5 and J usage is TRBJ2-7, with D perhaps matching TRBD2 (5 bases). The ends were cut back, 6 bases at V and 3 bases at J, with 9 bases in the middle. CDR3 length: 12 residues. Per the germline V gene, CDR1 is MNHEY and CDR2 is SVGAGI. In DNA, the CDR3 is TGTGCCAGCAGCCGCCGGGACTACGAGCAGTACGTC. Amino acids: CASSRRDYEQYV.

This rearrangement joins TRBV23-1 to TRBJ1-1, with 10 bases that match TRBD1. Being an ORF, TRBV23-1 has a function that is uncertain. The CDR3 extends over 20 amino acids. The ends lost 7 bases at V and 0 bases at J; junction bases unmatched: 20. The CDR3 protein is CASTPLLSTRDRGMNTEAFF. The CDR3 DNA reads TGCGCCAGCACCCCACTACTCTCAACCCGGGACAGGGGTATGAACACTGAAGCTTTCTTT.

The chain links TRBV28 to TRBJ1-2, with TRBD1 identical over 7 bases. CDR3 size: 18 residues. V shed 6 bases and J 1 base; nucleotides not matched to a gene: 17. CDR1 and CDR2 (germline): MDHEN, SYDVKM. CDR3 protein: CASSLPPGRGDFNYGYTF. The DNA of the CDR3 is TGTGCCAGCAGCCTCCCGCCGGGCAGGGGGGATTTTAACTATGGCTACACCTTC.

The chain has TRBV6-2 or TRBV6-3 and TRBJ2-3; 8 bases are shared with TRBD1. CDR1 and CDR2 (germline): MNHEY, SVGEGT. The CDR3 is 16 amino acids. Trimming cost V 5 bases and J 1 base; bases outside gene matches: 8. In DNA, the CDR3 is TGTGCCAGCAGTGCTTCTAGGGGACAGGGCACAGATACGCAGTATTTT. It encodes CASSASRGQGTDTQYF.

The chain couples TRBV6-1 to TRBJ1-5; D uncertain. V was cut by 3 bases and J by 0 bases, with 15 bases left in between. This CDR3 is built from 17 residues. CDR1 MNHNS and CDR2 SASEGT come from the germline V gene. CDR3 nucleotide sequence: TGTGCCAGCAGTGATATCGTGACACTTAATAGCAATCAGCCCCAGCATTTT. This sequence encodes CASSDIVTLNSNQPQHF.

The table lists this clone with a few counts. The chain joins TRBV28 to TRBJ1-4; tentative D call: TRBD1 (6 bases). This CDR3 is built from 15 residues. The V end lost 6 bases, the J end lost 8 bases, and 19 bases lay between the germline ends. CDR1 and CDR2 from the germline V gene are MDHEN and SYDVKM. DNA of the CDR3: TGTGCCAGCAGAAGACTCAGGGGAAATAGGGAAAAACTGTTTTTT. Translation: CASRRLRGNREKLFF.

Only a few counts were recorded for this clone. The CDR3 loop reads CASSLNRERNSPLHF. The CDR3 DNA reads as TGTGCCAGCAGCTTAAATAGGGAGAGGAATTCACCCCTCCACTTT. This sequence joins TRBV7-2 and TRBJ1-6; D gene ambiguous. V was shortened by 2 bases and J by 7 bases, with 12 bases between the two germline ends. The CDR3 runs 15 residues. Germline CDR1 is SGHTA and CDR2 is FQGNSA.

The chain carries TRBV5-4 and TRBJ1-6, with no clear D. This CDR3 is built from 15 residues. The germline gives CDR1 SGHNT, CDR2 YYREEE (reference sequence). V was pared by 1 base and J by 9 bases, with 14 bases between. DNA for the CDR3: TGTGCCAGCAGCTTGTGGGAGGCCCGAGGTTCACCCCTCCACTTT. Its translation: CASSLWEARGSPLHF.

With regard to this clone: This specimen includes other DNA sequences encoding the same CDR3. The rearrangement uses TRBV6-5 and TRBJ1-5; 9 nucleotides align to TRBD1. The V segment lost 6 bases and the J segment 7 bases; nucleotides outside the gene matches: 4. The CDR3 has 13 amino acids. Germline assignment: CDR1 MNHEY and CDR2 SVGAGI. CDR3 loop: CASRDRGGQPQHF. CDR3 nucleotides: TGTGCCAGCAGGGACAGGGGTGGACAGCCCCAGCATTTT.

The gene calls are TRBV4-2 and TRBJ1-5, with TRBD1 as a possible D gene (6 bases). CDR3 size: 13 residues. V lost 4 bases and J lost 4, with 8 bases in between. From germline, CDR1 is LGHNA and CDR2 YNFKEQ. Here the CDR3 reads CASSPGTNQPQHF. The CDR3 nucleotides are TGTGCCAGCAGCCCCGGGACAAATCAGCCCCAGCATTTT.

The chain is built from TRBV28 and TRBJ1-1; 10 bases match TRBD1. Germline V gene lookup returns CDR1 MDHEN and CDR2 SYDVKM. The J segment lost 3 bases and the V segment lost 7 bases, leaving 8 bases of the junction unmatched. This CDR3 region has 15 residues. The CDR3 region has the DNA TGTGCCAGCATACCTCGACAGGGGGCGCACACTGAAGCTTTCTTT. It translates to CASIPRQGAHTEAFF.

This clone was observed a handful of times. This chain uses TRBV5-1 with TRBJ1-1, with 8 bases fitting TRBD1. V lost 4 bases to trimming and J lost 5 bases; unmatched junction nucleotides: 4. Germline-derived CDR1 and CDR2 are SGHRS and YFSETQ. This CDR3 contains 13 residues. The CDR3 protein is CASSGGQGTEAFF. CDR3 in DNA: TGCGCCAGCAGCGGAGGACAGGGAACTGAAGCTTTCTTT.

V and J are TRBV28 and TRBJ1-3; possible D gene TRBD1, 5 bases. Germline loops: CDR1 MDHEN, CDR2 SYDVKM. V dropped 5 bases and J dropped 3 bases, with 11 bases sitting between them. CDR3 length equals 14 residues. The CDR3 DNA sequence: TGTGCCAGCAGTCCGACAGTTCGTGGAAACACCATATATTTT. It translates to CASSPTVRGNTIYF.

V is TRBV5-4 and J is TRBJ1-6, with 7 positions matching TRBD1. CDR3 size: 14 residues. The germline gives CDR1 SGHNT, CDR2 YYREEE (reference sequence). V shed 2 bases and J 8 bases; nucleotides not matched to a gene: 4. The CDR3 loop is CASSFGQEHSPLHF. As DNA, the CDR3 is TGTGCCAGCAGCTTTGGACAGGAGCATTCACCCCTCCACTTT.

The chain combines TRBV6-5 with TRBJ1-5; tentatively, D is TRBD1 (6 bases). The CDR3 is made up of 14 amino acids. The V gene lost 6 bases and the J gene lost 7 bases, with 16 bases spanning the gap. Germline CDR1 is MNHEY and CDR2 is SVGAGI. The CDR3: CASRSQGNGQPQHF. Written as DNA, the CDR3 is TGTGCCAGCAGGTCACAGGGAAACGGGCAGCCCCAGCATTTT.

This chain joins TRBV3-1 (or the pseudogene TRBV3-2) and TRBJ1-4; TRBD1 aligns across 8 bases. The CDR3 runs to 15 residues. V was clipped by 4 bases and J by 4 bases; unmatched bases: 5. Germline V CDR1 and CDR2: LGHDT, YNNKEL (reference sequence). CDR3 sequence reads: CASSRQGLGNEKLFF. CDR3 DNA sequence: TGTGCCAGCAGCCGACAGGGGTTAGGTAATGAAAAACTGTTTTTT.

The chain uses TRBV25-1 and TRBJ2-2; 8 positions match TRBD1. The CDR3 has 15 residues. The trim removed 6 bases at V and 5 bases at J, leaving 8 bases unmatched. CDR1 MGHDK and CDR2 SYGVNS come from the germline V gene. CDR3 sequence: CASSNRGMSTGELFF. As DNA, the CDR3 is TGTGCCAGCAGCAACAGGGGGATGTCGACCGGGGAGCTGTTTTTT.

The V and J genes are TRBV19 and TRBJ2-7; 10 positions agree with TRBD1. The V and J ends lost 6 bases and 5 bases, in that order; junction bases with no gene match: 7. Per the germline V gene, CDR1 is LNHDA and CDR2 is SQIVND (reference sequence). The CDR3 spans 14 residues. The CDR3 nucleotides are TGTGCCAGTAGACCCGGGACAGGGGCCCACGAGCAGTACTTC. Amino acid sequence: CASRPGTGAHEQYF.

The J gene is TRBJ1-6, the V gene TRBV6-6; 9 positions agree with TRBD1. The CDR3 runs to 16 residues. Trimming at V came to 2 bases and at J to 7 bases, leaving 6 bases not matched to a gene. Germline V gene lookup returns CDR1 MNHNY and CDR2 SVGAGI (reference sequence). The CDR3 coding sequence is TGTGCCAGCAGTTACCCCTCGGGACAGGGAAATTCACCCCTCCACTTT. It yields the protein CASSYPSGQGNSPLHF.

This clone turned up a few times. This sequence joins TRBV5-1 and TRBJ1-3; D possibly corresponds to TRBD1 (5 bases). The CDR3 runs 17 residues. V was trimmed by 4 bases and J by 0 bases, leaving 17 bases between them. Per the germline V gene, CDR1 is SGHRS and CDR2 is YFSETQ. The CDR3 nucleotides read TGCGCCAGCAGCCGAGATATTCAGGGTCCCTCTGGAAACACCATATATTTT. Encoded protein: CASSRDIQGPSGNTIYF.

The chain carries TRBV9 and TRBJ1-1; D remains unclear. The CDR3 contains 15 residues. The germline V gene encodes CDR1 SGDLS and CDR2 YYNGEE. Trimming left V 0 bases short and J 1 base short, with 10 bases between. The CDR3 loop is CASSVEGRGNTEAFF. CDR3 coding DNA: TGTGCCAGCAGCGTAGAGGGTCGGGGGAACACTGAAGCTTTCTTT.

The chain employs TRBV20-1 and TRBJ2-4, with TRBD1 as a possible D gene (5 bases). Germline V CDR1 and CDR2: DFQATT, SNEGSKA (reference sequence). V was shortened by 3 bases and J by 1 base, with 13 bases between the two germline ends. The CDR3 covers 15 residues. The CDR3 is CSASRQGFAKNIQYF. The CDR3 region has the DNA TGCAGTGCTAGTAGGCAGGGATTTGCCAAAAACATTCAGTACTTC.

The rearrangement links TRBV3-1 (or the pseudogene TRBV3-2) to TRBJ1-6, with 11 bases matching TRBD1. Trimming cost V 0 bases and J 9 bases; bases outside gene matches: 4. Germline-derived CDR1 and CDR2 are LGHDT and YNNKEL (reference sequence). The CDR3 is made up of 16 amino acids. The CDR3 DNA sequence: TGTGCCAGCAGCCAAGATGGGGGGACAGGGGGTTCACCCCTCCACTTT. It is translated as CASSQDGGTGGSPLHF.

The genes are TRBV28 and TRBJ1-2; TRBD1 might be the D (6 bases). Trimming took 6 bases from V and 8 from J, leaving 19 bases between them. CDR1 is MDHEN and CDR2 is SYDVKM in the germline V gene. The CDR3 totals 14 residues. The CDR3 DNA is TGTGCCAGCAGCGAAGCCACAGGGATTAAAGGCTACACCTTC. This sequence encodes CASSEATGIKGYTF.

The rearrangement joins TRBV18 to TRBJ2-7; 7 bases fit TRBD1. This CDR3 has 14 amino acids. Germline V gene lookup returns CDR1 KGHSH and CDR2 LQKENI. The ends lost 2 bases at V and 5 bases at J; junction bases unmatched: 6. In DNA form, the CDR3 reads TGTGCCAGCTCACCATTACAGGGGTTCAACGAGCAGTACTTC. Amino acid sequence: CASSPLQGFNEQYF. The complete variable domain, with remaining parts taken from reference TRBV18 and TRBJ2-7, reads NAGVMQNPRHLVRRRGQEARLRCSPMKGHSHVYWYRQLPEEGLKFMVYLQKENIIDESGMPKERFSAEFPKEGPSILRIQQVVRGDSAAYFCASSPLQGFNEQYFGPGTRLTVT.

The rearrangement links TRBV24-1 to TRBJ1-3; TRBD1 is a possible D gene (5 bases). CDR1 and CDR2 (germline): KGHDR, SFDVKD. V dropped 1 base and J dropped 2 bases, with 14 bases sitting between them. The CDR3 totals 17 residues. The CDR3 DNA reads as TGTGCCACCAGTGATTTAGGGCAGGGCCCAACTGGAAACACCATATATTTT. This sequence encodes CATSDLGQGPTGNTIYF.